The next 14 T cell receptor beta chains were all read from a single sample in a study of T cells after somatic rescue of genetic block. Libraries were prepared by immunoSEQ multiplex PCR; TCRdb keeps only in-frame clonotypes and omits some of them. The top ten hold around 8% of the sample, which has 9,500 to 12,000 clones, approximately 80% seen once. The sequencing input was peripheral blood mononuclear cells (PBMCs). All receptors come from a boy between 10 and 17 years old.

The V and J genes are TRBV7-9 and TRBJ2-1, with D perhaps TRBD2 (6 bases). V lost 1 base, J lost 0 bases, and 16 bases lay in between. CDR1 and CDR2 (germline): SEHNR, FQNEAQ (reference sequence). This CDR3 comprises 18 residues. The chain's CDR3 is CASSLEYGRGGSYNEQFF. CDR3 in DNA: TGTGCCAGCAGCTTAGAGTATGGTAGGGGAGGCTCCTACAATGAGCAGTTCTTC.

The gene calls are TRBV9 and TRBJ1-4; no clear D. The CDR3 runs to 15 residues. Germline lookup yields CDR1 SGDLS and CDR2 YYNGEE. V lost 0 bases, J lost 5 bases, and 11 bases lay in between. CDR3 region: CASSVGTVSNEKLFF. The CDR3 region has the DNA TGTGCCAGCAGCGTAGGGACTGTATCAAATGAAAAACTGTTTTTT.

The chain is built from TRBV27 and TRBJ2-1; TRBD2 matches at 8 bases. Per germline, CDR1 MNHEY and CDR2 SMNVEV (reference sequence). The trim removed 2 bases at V and 0 bases at J, leaving 3 bases unmatched. The CDR3 is made up of 16 amino acids. CDR3 nucleotides: TGTGCCAGCAGTTTAGGCGGGAGGATCTCCTACAATGAGCAGTTCTTC. Residues: CASSLGGRISYNEQFF.

The chain links TRBV15 to TRBJ2-6, with D possibly being TRBD1 or TRBD2 (5 bases each). V lost 7 bases and J 1 base, leaving 11 bases between the germline ends. The germline CDR1 and CDR2 sequences are LNHNV and YYDKDF (reference sequence). The CDR3 runs 15 residues. The CDR3 nucleotides are TGTGCCACCAAAAGGGACCAATCTGGGGCCAACGTCCTGACTTTC. Protein: CATKRDQSGANVLTF.

The V call is TRBV11-3, the J call TRBJ2-2; possible D gene TRBD1, 7 bases. V was clipped by 5 bases and J by 5 bases, with 15 bases between them. The germline CDR1 and CDR2 sequences are SGHNT and YENEEA. The CDR3 is 15 residues long. CDR3 bases: TGTGCCAGCAGCGCAGACAGGGCGGGGACCGGGGAGCTGTTTTTT. It encodes CASSADRAGTGELFF.

The rearrangement uses TRBV6-1 and TRBJ1-2; D unresolved. CDR1 is MNHNS, CDR2 SASEGT, per germline. V lost 0 bases to trimming and J lost 0 bases, with 8 bases between them. The CDR3 is 15 amino acids. The CDR3 sequence: CASSEATGPNYGYTF. In nucleotides, the CDR3 is TGTGCCAGCAGTGAAGCTACCGGCCCTAACTATGGCTACACCTTC.

V gene TRBV4-2 combines with J gene TRBJ1-4; D might be TRBD1 (5 bases). Germline values: CDR1 LGHNA, CDR2 YNFKEQ. The length of the CDR3 is 17 residues. Trimming shortened V by 1 base and J by 8 bases, and 20 bases separated the two germline ends. This CDR3 is CASSQGVEGPGREKLFF. CDR3 sequence (DNA): TGTGCCAGCAGCCAAGGAGTGGAGGGACCGGGGCGAGAAAAACTGTTTTTT.

This clone was picked up a small number of times. The V gene is TRBV29-1, the J gene TRBJ2-1; D is unclear. Trimming took 3 bases from V and 8 from J, leaving 11 bases between them. This CDR3 is 12 amino acids long. The germline gives CDR1 SQVTM, CDR2 ANQGSEA. The CDR3 loop is CSVDKSTYEQFF. CDR3 DNA: TGCAGCGTTGATAAGAGTACCTATGAGCAGTTCTTC.

The chain links TRBV7-2 to TRBJ2-5, with 7 bases aligning to TRBD2. This CDR3 is built from 15 residues. The V and J ends lost 2 bases and 2 bases, in that order; junction bases with no gene match: 5. Germline CDR1 SGHTA, CDR2 FQGNSA. CDR3: CASSLNSGYQETQYF. The CDR3 DNA reads TGTGCCAGCAGCTTAAATAGCGGGTATCAAGAGACCCAGTACTTC.

J is TRBJ2-5 and V is TRBV7-2; no clear D gene. The CDR3 covers 14 residues. V was trimmed by 2 bases and J by 4 bases, leaving 11 bases between them. Germline V gene data show CDR1 as SGHTA and CDR2 as FQGNSA. In nucleotides, the CDR3 is TGTGCCAGCAGCTTATGGAAAGGTGGAGAGACCCAGTACTTC. Translating it yields CASSLWKGGETQYF.

The rearrangement links TRBV6-5 to TRBJ2-7, with 10 positions matching TRBD1. CDR3 length: 15 residues. V dropped 2 bases and J dropped 9; count of bases not matched to a gene: 10. Germline V gene lookup returns CDR1 MNHEY and CDR2 SVGAGI. The CDR3 coding sequence is TGTGCCAGCAGTTACGGGGACAGGGGACCAGGGGGGCAGTACTTC. It translates to CASSYGDRGPGGQYF.

The rearrangement links TRBV4-3 to TRBJ2-7, with no clear D. The CDR3 loop spans 15 amino acids. Germline CDR1 is LGHNA and CDR2 is YSLEER. Trimming took 1 base from V and 3 from J, leaving 13 bases between them. This chain's CDR3 is CASSQGLSRVYEQYF. The CDR3 DNA follows: TGCGCCAGCAGCCAAGGTTTATCACGGGTCTACGAGCAGTACTTC.

The chain employs TRBV9 and TRBJ2-7; 8 bases map to TRBD2. CDR1 is SGDLS and CDR2 is YYNGEE in the germline V gene. Trimming cost V 5 bases and J 6 bases; bases outside gene matches: 13. CDR3 size: 15 residues. CDR3 residues: CASSLRASGRGEQYF. The CDR3 nucleotides read TGTGCCAGCAGTTTAAGGGCTAGCGGGCGCGGCGAGCAGTACTTC.

The chain combines TRBV5-6 with TRBJ1-1; D remains unclear. From germline, CDR1 is SGHDT and CDR2 YYEEEE. V shed 4 bases and J shed 0 bases, with 13 bases lying between them. CDR3 length: 15 amino acids. This chain's CDR3 is CASSITQHMNTEAFF. The DNA of the CDR3 is TGTGCCAGCAGCATAACACAACACATGAACACTGAAGCTTTCTTT.